This T cell receptor (beta chain) was sequenced for a study of T cell repertoires in cytomegalovirus infection (dated by TCRdb to 2018 to 2020). Background on the whole study: Donor HLA type was relevant to the analysis, as public TCR beta signatures indicated carriage of CMV infection together with the matching HLA type.

To note about this clonotype: There is no known antigen for this receptor. No per-base quality is available; no much larger clone lies one base away.

Study-wide findings and limitations: In both this cohort and an independent cohort of 352 donors, the cumulative frequency of public TCR beta family members distinguished carriers of CMV infection plus the relevant HLA type. The ex vivo response was dominated by HLA-C-restricted CMV-specific TCR beta clonotypes, which also provided the single most frequent clonotype in two of eight donors.

Trimming takes 3 bases off V and 6 bases off J; junction bases not matched to a gene: 5. CDR1 SGHTA and CDR2 FQGTGA were looked up in the germline V gene. Reading from cysteine to phenylalanine, the CDR3 counts 13 amino acids. The retained sequence is limited to the CDR3, 39 bases, with the frame set at the first base. This sample was sequenced with an Illumina HiSeq 1500. TCRdb passed the public sequencing reads through fastp at Q25 and MiXCR, retaining productive beta sequences. CDR3 protein sequences are deduplicated, and each keeps its most common genes and DNA. This sample comprises 560,000 or so distinct CDR3 sequences, approximately 17% of them detected only once. The top ten hold roughly 25% of the sample.

The sequencing sample was made of CD8+ T cells from PBMCs. The sequence is built from TRBV7-3 and TRBJ2-7; TRBD1 agrees with 7 junctional bases. The clonotype comes from a human donor in good health (CMV status not recorded). Some clones in this sample may be carry-over from other donors' samples. The nucleotide sequence is TGTGCCAGCAGCTTCGAGGCAGGGGGCGAGCAGTACTTC. It specifies CASSFEAGGEQYF.